Below, 30 T cell receptor beta chains from the same sample are listed, as sequenced in a study of T cells after posttransplantation cyclophosphamide. Profiled with immunoSEQ multiplex PCR; TCRdb holds only in-frame clones, not every one. Singletons are absent from the sample, which has tens of thousands of clones. Specimen: PBMCs. The source is a man aged 45-65 years in good health, CMV-negative, and a related stem cell transplant donor.

There are many counts of this clone. V gene TRBV28 combines with J gene TRBJ2-7; D unclear. The CDR3 runs to 14 residues. CDR1 MDHEN and CDR2 SYDVKM come from the germline V gene. Trimming pared 3 bases from V and 2 bases from J, leaving 11 bases between. CDR3 loop: CASSLGTLTYEQYF. Here the CDR3 DNA reads TGTGCCAGCAGTTTGGGCACTTTAACCTACGAGCAGTACTTC.

There are many counts of this clone. V usage is TRBV6-1 and J usage is TRBJ1-1; weak D call: TRBD1 (6 bases). The CDR3 length is 13 residues. V gave up 7 bases and J gave up 0 bases, with 9 bases separating them. Germline V CDR1 and CDR2: MNHNS, SASEGT. CDR3 DNA: TGTGCCAGCAAACAGGGACTGAACACTGAAGCTTTCTTT. Its protein is CASKQGLNTEAFF.

CDR3: CASSGQTLSSYEQYF. DNA of the CDR3: TGTGCCAGCAGCGGACAGACCTTAAGCTCCTACGAGCAGTACTTC. This rearrangement joins TRBV7-9 to TRBJ2-5; perhaps TRBD1 as D (6 bases). The J call may be wrong; the DNA end is better matched by TRBJ2-7. The germline V gene encodes CDR1 SEHNR and CDR2 FQNEAQ (reference sequence). The CDR3 has 15 amino acids.

This clone was observed many times. The genes are TRBV11-2 and TRBJ2-5; a possible D gene is TRBD1 (6 bases). V lost 4 bases, J lost 5 bases, and 20 bases lay in between. There are 16 residues in the CDR3. Germline values: CDR1 SGHAT, CDR2 FQNNGV. In nucleotides, the CDR3 is TGTGCCAGCAGCTCCCCTAGGCAGGGGCCTCGGGAGACCCAGTACTTC. Protein: CASSSPRQGPRETQYF.

This clone has ten or more counts. The rearrangement joins TRBV5-1 to TRBJ1-4; the D gene is possibly TRBD1 (6 bases). CDR3 length: 15 residues. Trimming pared 4 bases from V and 6 bases from J, leaving 16 bases between. Germline V gene lookup returns CDR1 SGHRS and CDR2 YFSETQ. The DNA of the CDR3 is TGCGCCAGCAGCAACCAAAGGGGGTCTGATGAAAAACTGTTTTTT. Protein sequence: CASSNQRGSDEKLFF.

This clone was detected many times. The genes are TRBV5-4 and TRBJ2-1, with D tentatively TRBD1 (6 bases). This CDR3 region has 12 residues. CDR1 and CDR2 from the germline V gene are SGHNT and YYREEE (reference sequence). Trimming cost V 2 bases and J 8 bases, with 8 bases left between them. CDR3 amino acids: CASSFRGYEQFF. In DNA, the CDR3 is TGTGCCAGCAGCTTCAGGGGATATGAGCAGTTCTTC.

This clone was recorded many times. V gene TRBV2 combines with J gene TRBJ2-5; 7 bases map to TRBD2. The length of the CDR3 is 11 residues. Germline V CDR1 and CDR2: SNHLY, FYNNEI. The trim removed 5 bases at V and 13 bases at J, leaving 7 bases unmatched. As DNA, the CDR3 is TGTGCCAGCAGTATGGGACTACTTCCGTACTTC. Translation: CASSMGLLPYF.

This clone has a count of ten or more. The chain uses TRBV5-8 and TRBJ2-3, with TRBD2 identical over 13 bases. CDR3 length equals 14 residues. After removal of 5 bases from V and 7 bases from J, the junction contained 4 bases not matched to a gene. Germline assignment: CDR1 SGHTS and CDR2 YDEGEE. The CDR3 nucleotides are TGTGCCAGCAGTATACTAGCGGGGGGGAATACGCAGTATTTT. This encodes CASSILAGGNTQYF.

This clone was seen at least ten times. The V and J genes are TRBV5-1 and TRBJ1-3, with a tentative D call TRBD1 (6 bases). This CDR3 has 16 residues. Germline values: CDR1 SGHRS, CDR2 YFSETQ. V dropped 0 bases and J dropped 2 bases, with 12 bases sitting between them. The CDR3 DNA reads as TGCGCCAGCAGCTTGGCCGGGGGGCGAGCTGGAAACACCATATATTTT. Protein sequence: CASSLAGGRAGNTIYF.

This clone was observed at least ten times. The chain joins TRBV7-9 to TRBJ2-3; D not certain. Germline V gene lookup returns CDR1 SEHNR and CDR2 FQNEAQ (reference sequence). The V and J ends lost 5 bases and 2 bases respectively, with 5 bases between them. The CDR3 is 12 amino acids. As DNA, the CDR3 is TGTGCCAGCAGCCCACACACAGATACGCAGTATTTT. Encoded protein: CASSPHTDTQYF.

This clone was picked up many times. V gene TRBV6-1 combines with J gene TRBJ1-5; D remains ambiguous. V was shortened by 6 bases and J by 2 bases, with 11 bases between the two germline ends. This CDR3 is built from 14 residues. The germline gives CDR1 MNHNS, CDR2 SASEGT. The CDR3 loop reads CASRGRQGNQPQHF. For the CDR3, the DNA is TGTGCCAGCAGAGGCCGGCAGGGCAATCAGCCCCAGCATTTT.

The rearrangement uses TRBV11-2 and TRBJ2-5; 8 nucleotides agree with TRBD2. The end of the DNA fits TRBJ2-7 better, so the J call may be wrong. Germline V lookup: CDR1 SGHAT, CDR2 FQNNGV. This CDR3 has 15 residues. CDR3 region: CASSRTSGLNYEQYF. Here the CDR3 DNA reads TGTGCCAGCAGCAGAACTAGCGGCTTAAACTACGAGCAGTACTTC.

This clone was detected many times. V usage is TRBV5-5 and J usage is TRBJ1-5, with 7 nucleotides matching TRBD1. CDR1 is SGHKS, CDR2 YYEKEE, per germline (reference sequence). CDR3 size: 14 residues. The trim removed 4 bases at V and 9 bases at J, leaving 10 bases unmatched. The CDR3 sequence is CASSVDRLRGPQHF. DNA for the CDR3: TGTGCCAGCAGCGTGGACAGGCTTAGGGGGCCCCAGCATTTT.

This clone was observed at least ten times. The rearrangement joins TRBV6-1 to TRBJ1-2, with D hard to call. Trimming stripped 9 bases from V and 3 bases from J, with 20 bases between. Germline CDR1 and CDR2: MNHNS and SASEGT. The CDR3 extends over 15 amino acids. The CDR3 loop reads CASSRNGRDDYGYTF. The CDR3 coding sequence is TGTGCCAGTAGCCGTAATGGGAGGGATGACTATGGCTACACCTTC.

Many counts were recorded for this clone. V is TRBV30 and J is TRBJ2-5; TRBD2 aligns across 7 bases. The CDR3 spans 17 residues. The trim removed 2 bases at V and 3 bases at J, leaving 15 bases unmatched. CDR1 GTSNPN and CDR2 SVGIG come from the germline V gene (reference sequence). CDR3 sequence (DNA): TGTGCCTGGAGTCCGCTGACAAAGACTAGCTGGAAAGAGACCCAGTACTTC. Translation gives CAWSPLTKTSWKETQYF. Full variable domain (rest looked up from reference TRBV30 and TRBJ2-5): SQTIHQWPATLVQPVGSPLSLECTVEGTSNPNLYWYRQAAGRGLQLLFYSVGIGQISSEVPQNLSASRPQDRQFILSSKKLLLSDSGFYLCAWSPLTKTSWKETQYFGPGTRLLVL.

This clone was detected ten times or more. The chain couples TRBV6-1 to TRBJ2-7; 9 bases match TRBD1. Trimming cost V 7 bases and J 4 bases; bases outside gene matches: 2. Germline V gene lookup returns CDR1 MNHNS and CDR2 SASEGT. The CDR3 extends over 12 amino acids. The CDR3 nucleotides read TGTGCCAGCAACAGGGGGCTATACGAGCAGTACTTC. This encodes CASNRGLYEQYF.

This clone was seen ten or more times. This chain connects TRBV19 to TRBJ2-7; tentative D call: TRBD1 (5 bases). This CDR3 has 13 amino acids. Deletions cut 5 bases from V and 3 bases from J, with 11 bases between. Germline values: CDR1 LNHDA, CDR2 SQIVND (reference sequence). The CDR3 sequence is CASSPQGLYEQYF. Written as DNA, the CDR3 is TGTGCCAGTAGTCCCCAGGGCCTCTACGAGCAGTACTTC. Together with reference TRBV19 and TRBJ2-7, the CDR3 gives the full variable domain: DGGITQSPKYLFRKEGQNVTLSCEQNLNHDAMYWYRQDPGQGLRLIYYSQIVNDFQKGDIAEGYSVSREKKESFPLTVTSAQKNPTAFYLCASSPQGLYEQYFGPGTRLTVT.

This clone was recorded many times. This chain links TRBV4-2 with TRBJ1-1, with 7 bases matching TRBD1. V shed 0 bases and J 4 bases; nucleotides not matched to a gene: 2. This CDR3 is 14 amino acids long. Germline V CDR1 and CDR2: LGHNA, YNFKEQ. CDR3 amino acids: CASSQDTGVTEAFF. CDR3 nucleotides: TGTGCCAGCAGCCAAGATACAGGGGTCACTGAAGCTTTCTTT.

This clone showed up just a few times. This may be a read error, as it is one base from a much larger clone. The V and J genes are TRBV30 and TRBJ1-3, with 8 bases that match TRBD1. The germline gives CDR1 GTSNPN, CDR2 SVGIG (reference sequence). Germline trimming cut 6 bases from V and 3 bases from J; bases unmatched to any gene: 10. This CDR3 has 15 residues. The CDR3, as DNA: TGTGCCTGCGGCAAGACAGGGGATTTTGGAAACACCATATATTTT. Its protein product is CACGKTGDFGNTIYF.

The sample holds many counts of this clone. V gene TRBV9 combines with J gene TRBJ1-6; 8 bases agree with TRBD1. The CDR3 covers 15 residues. With V trimmed by 4 bases and J by 6 bases, 6 bases remained unmatched. Looked up from germline, CDR1 is SGDLS and CDR2 is YYNGEE. CDR3 coding DNA: TGTGCCAGCAGCCCACGACAGGGGCCTAATTCACCCCTCCACTTT. Its protein is CASSPRQGPNSPLHF. Supplemented by reference TRBV9 and TRBJ1-6, the full variable domain reads DSGVTQTPKHLITATGQRVTLRCSPRSGDLSVYWYQQSLDQGLQFLIQYYNGEERAKGNILERFSAQQFPDLHSELNLSSLELGDSALYFCASSPRQGPNSPLHFGNGTRLTVT.

This clone has ten or more counts. V gene TRBV6-1 combines with J gene TRBJ2-7, with D possibly TRBD1 on 5 matching bases. From germline, CDR1 is MNHNS and CDR2 SASEGT. V dropped 6 bases and J dropped 2 bases, with 11 bases sitting between them. This CDR3 region has 13 residues. The CDR3 loop is CASRTAPTYEQYF. Written as DNA, the CDR3 is TGTGCCAGCAGGACAGCCCCGACCTACGAGCAGTACTTC.

This clone has ten or more counts. This chain joins TRBV27 and TRBJ2-1; D may be TRBD1 (6 bases). Trimming took off 6 bases at V and 4 bases at J, with 19 bases between the two ends. The length of the CDR3 is 16 residues. Germline V gene lookup returns CDR1 MNHEY and CDR2 SMNVEV (reference sequence). This chain's CDR3 is CASRPNGGFGYNEQFF. CDR3 nucleotide sequence: TGTGCCAGCAGACCTAATGGGGGCTTTGGGTACAATGAGCAGTTCTTC.

Ten or more counts support this clone. V and J are TRBV5-1 and TRBJ1-3, with 10 bases matching TRBD1. V shed 4 bases, J shed 2 bases, and the junction held 12 bases outside the gene matches. The CDR3 is 18 amino acids. CDR1 SGHRS and CDR2 YFSETQ come from the germline V gene. CDR3: CASSTPGTGAETGNTIYF. The CDR3 nucleotides are TGCGCCAGCAGCACCCCCGGGACAGGGGCCGAAACTGGAAACACCATATATTTT.

This clone was counted many times. The CDR3 DNA reads TGTGCCAGCAGTTTTACTAGCGGGAGGGCCAAGGCAGATACGCAGTATTTT. It encodes CASSFTSGRAKADTQYF. V is TRBV27 and J is TRBJ2-3; 13 nucleotides align to TRBD2. The V and J ends lost 3 bases and 4 bases, in that order; junction bases with no gene match: 7. The germline V gene encodes CDR1 MNHEY and CDR2 SMNVEV (reference sequence). The CDR3 sequence is 17 residues long.

This clone was detected ten times or more. Here the CDR3 DNA reads TGTGCCAGTAGGGGAAAGACAGGGAACACTGAAGCTTTCTTT. Its protein is CASRGKTGNTEAFF. This chain connects TRBV19 to TRBJ1-1; a weak D match, TRBD1 (6 bases). Per germline, CDR1 LNHDA and CDR2 SQIVND (reference sequence). V was trimmed by 6 bases and J by 1 base, leaving 12 bases between them. This CDR3 contains 14 residues. Full variable domain (missing parts from reference TRBV19 and TRBJ1-1): DGGITQSPKYLFRKEGQNVTLSCEQNLNHDAMYWYRQDPGQGLRLIYYSQIVNDFQKGDIAEGYSVSREKKESFPLTVTSAQKNPTAFYLCASRGKTGNTEAFFGQGTRLTVV.

This clone was recorded many times. The J gene is TRBJ2-6, the V gene TRBV11-2; 7 positions match TRBD2. J lost 1 base, V lost 1 base, and 10 bases had no gene match. The CDR3 spans 19 residues. CDR1 SGHAT and CDR2 FQNNGV come from the germline V gene. CDR3 sequence reads: CASSLVSTYGGSGANVLTF. The DNA for the CDR3 is TGTGCCAGCAGCTTAGTTTCTACGTACGGGGGGTCTGGGGCCAACGTCCTGACTTTC.

This clone was recorded at least ten times. The genes are TRBV13 and TRBJ1-3, with 8 bases fitting TRBD1. CDR1 and CDR2 from the germline V gene are PRHDT and FYEKMQ (reference sequence). CDR3 length: 14 residues. V lost 3 bases and J lost 4; bases outside the gene matches: 2. The CDR3 DNA reads as TGTGCCAGCAGCTTCGACAGGGGAGGAAACACCATATATTTT. Encoded protein: CASSFDRGGNTIYF.

The table lists this clone with many counts. The rearrangement links TRBV6-1 to TRBJ1-1, with D unclear. The V gene lost 3 bases and the J gene lost 10 bases, with 9 bases spanning the gap. This CDR3 comprises 11 residues. Germline loops: CDR1 MNHNS, CDR2 SASEGT. In DNA, the CDR3 is TGTGCCAGCAGTGATTTCGAGGGAGCTTTCTTT. Its protein is CASSDFEGAFF.

This clone has ten or more counts. The genes are TRBV18 and TRBJ2-7, with 7 nucleotides matching TRBD1. Germline V gene lookup returns CDR1 KGHSH and CDR2 LQKENI. This CDR3 is built from 16 residues. V lost 0 bases to trimming and J lost 3 bases; unmatched junction nucleotides: 8. CDR3 in DNA: TGTGCCAGCTCACCACCTTCCGGGACAGAACACTACGAGCAGTACTTC. As protein: CASSPPSGTEHYEQYF.

This clone was found many times. The chain combines TRBV7-9 with TRBJ1-4; D is uncertain. The CDR3 sequence is 14 residues long. V was trimmed by 2 bases and J by 8 bases, leaving 12 bases between them. CDR1 SEHNR and CDR2 FQNEAQ come from the germline V gene (reference sequence). CDR3 residues: CASSLYALEEKLFF. CDR3 coding DNA: TGTGCCAGCAGCTTATACGCGCTAGAGGAAAAACTGTTTTTT.